These 3 T cell receptor beta chains came from one sample sequenced in a study of blood T cell repertoires in COVID-19 (dated by TCRdb to the early 2020s). The library relied on the immunoSEQ multiplex PCR assay. TCRdb mirrors the immuneACCESS table, restricted to in-frame sequences. Some clones are absent from its copies; in checked studies, under half trace to an unresolved V gene, and the reason for the others is unknown. The sample table holds around 110,000 clones, of which just over 90% were seen once. 1.5% to 2% of the sample is taken by the ten largest. What was sequenced was peripheral blood. These receptors originate from a human donor with active COVID-19. The donor label of this sample is uncertain.

The chain combines TRBV19 with TRBJ2-3, with 8 bases aligning to TRBD1. CDR3 length: 14 amino acids. Trimming at V came to 3 bases and at J to 4 bases, leaving 3 bases not matched to a gene. Germline-derived CDR1 and CDR2 are LNHDA and SQIVND (reference sequence). This chain's CDR3 is CASSMGTGADTQYF. For the CDR3, the DNA is TGTGCCAGTAGTATGGGGACAGGCGCAGATACGCAGTATTTT.

The V gene is TRBV29-1, the J gene TRBJ2-2, with 7 bases aligning to TRBD1. CDR1 and CDR2 (germline): SQVTM, ANQGSEA. V was clipped by 5 bases and J by 1 base; unmatched bases: 4. The CDR3 runs 14 residues. CDR3 protein: CSVPRQGNTGELFF. CDR3 nucleotide sequence: TGCAGCGTTCCCCGACAGGGGAACACCGGGGAGCTGTTTTTT.

In this sample, this clone turned up many times. J is TRBJ1-3 and V is TRBV5-1, with 7 bases that match TRBD1. The CDR3 contains 17 residues. J gave up 0 bases and V 4 bases, and 10 bases lay outside the gene matches. Germline V gene sequence: CDR1 SGHRS, CDR2 YFSETQ. The CDR3 nucleotides are TGCGCCAGCAGCCAAGGTGGGACAGCGAGCTCTGGAAACACCATATATTTT. This gives the protein CASSQGGTASSGNTIYF.